This T cell receptor beta chain was recovered during a study of cytomegalovirus exposure and HLA in healthy donors. In the study overall: When fewer than 500 donors were genotyped, roughly 78% of them were found to fall in the Caucasian-associated ancestry cluster. Findings of the study overall: Most CMV-associated TCR beta chains were later found to appear HLA-restricted.

With regard to this clone: Its antigen is unknown.

The V end lost 8 bases, the J end lost 4 bases, and 21 bases lay between the germline ends. The CDR3 is 16 residues long. CDR1 and CDR2 (germline): SGHTA, FQGNSA. PCR employed 60 Vbeta and 13 Jbeta primers. Sequencing was performed with immunoSEQ multiplex PCR; in TCRdb, only in-frame clones are kept and a portion is missing. Of more than 110,000 clones in the sample, 60% to 80% were seen once. The V gene is TRBV7-2, the J gene TRBJ2-1, with D perhaps TRBD1 (6 bases). The sequence was obtained from a male donor in good health and CMV-seronegative. Material for sequencing was PBMCs. The CDR3 DNA is TGTGCCAGCCTCCAAAGGCAGGGGCGATCTTACAATGAGCAGTTCTTC. Its translation is CASLQRQGRSYNEQFF.